The T cell receptor (beta chain) under discussion was sequenced for a study of CD8+ T cells in alopecia areata. Whole-study findings and limits: Researchers report lesional scalp, most notably alopecia totalis/universalis, outstripped normal scalp in clonality. Clarity of TCR sharing across patients fell short of that in mice, possibly HLA-related.

CDR1 is SGHRS and CDR2 is YFSETQ in the germline V gene. The CDR3 is 14 amino acids. The V end was cut by 4 bases, the J end by 6 bases, with 16 bases between. On this clone: Antigen specificity is unknown.

Isolated RNA was reverse transcribed into cDNA used as the sequencing template. Some clones are missing from TCRdb's copy, which holds only in-frame ones; the method was immunoSEQ multiplex PCR. The sample includes about 150,000 clones, 50% to 60% seen only once; the top ten take 4.8%. The receptor was isolated from a human donor in good health. Sequencing used CD4+ T cells sorted from blood. V and J are TRBV5-1 and TRBJ1-2; D remains ambiguous. The CDR3 protein is CASSLGRPGNGYTF. The DNA for the CDR3 is TGCGCCAGCAGCCTCGGACGTCCGGGGAATGGCTACACCTTC.